This paragraph covers one T cell receptor (beta chain) sequence. This sample includes further DNA sequences coding for the same CDR3. Generated by immunoSEQ multiplex PCR, the TCRdb table keeps only in-frame clones and is missing some. The table includes 1.5 million to 1.9 million clones, 95% to 99% detected once. Germline lookup yields CDR1 SEHNR and CDR2 FQNEAQ (reference sequence). The CDR3 contains 13 residues. Trimming removed 2 bases at V and 5 bases at J, with 9 bases between. This entry belongs to a study of shared clonotypes between healthy human individuals. The V call is TRBV7-9, the J call TRBJ1-1; a weak D match, TRBD1 (6 bases). The specimen was naive CD4+ T cells sorted from blood. Subset noted: CD45RA+ positively selected. The receptor was isolated from a man aged 30 to 39 in good health. The CDR3 DNA reads as TGTGCCAGCAGCTTACAAGGGGGGACTGAAGCTTTCTTT. It yields the protein CASSLQGGTEAFF.